The 13 T cell receptor beta chains listed next were all sequenced from one sample in a study of response to subunit inactivated influenza vaccine. MiXCR, run by TCRdb on the RT-PCR reads, gives a single entry per CDR3 protein. The sample holds a few hundred thousand distinct CDR3 sequences, about 20% seen once. The material was PBMCs from blood, obtained about 19 months after vaccination. The receptor source for this set is a man aged 45 to 70 who received an inactivated influenza vaccine.

The chain employs TRBV11-2 and TRBJ2-1, with 8 nucleotides matching TRBD2. The trim removed 6 bases at V and 5 bases at J, leaving 6 bases unmatched. The CDR3 spans 14 residues. CDR1 SGHAT and CDR2 FQNNGV come from the germline V gene. The CDR3 protein is CASRTTSADNEQFF. The CDR3 nucleotides read TGTGCCAGCAGGACGACTAGCGCTGACAATGAGCAGTTCTTC.

The CDR3 DNA reads as TGCGCCAGCAGGGAAGGACAGGTGTTGAGTGAAAAACTGTTTTTT. This translates into CASREGQVLSEKLFF. The V and J genes are TRBV4-1 and TRBJ1-4; 7 bases map to TRBD1. V lost 6 bases and J lost 7; bases outside the gene matches: 11. The CDR3 runs 15 residues. Germline assignment: CDR1 MGHRA and CDR2 YSYEKL.

This clonotype was seen more than once but under ten times. The chain carries TRBV15 and TRBJ1-2; TRBD1 agrees at 10 bases. V was pared by 5 bases and J by 6 bases, with 3 bases of the junction left unmatched. The germline V gene encodes CDR1 LNHNV and CDR2 YYDKDF (reference sequence). The CDR3 contains 13 residues. CDR3 sequence (DNA): TGTGCCACCAGCGCGGACAGGGGGAATGGCTACACCTTC. Protein product: CATSADRGNGYTF.

The V gene is TRBV3-1, the J gene TRBJ1-4; D gene unclear. The length of the CDR3 is 16 residues. V gave up 0 bases and J gave up 0 bases, with 8 bases separating them. CDR1 and CDR2 (germline): LGHDT, YNNKEL (reference sequence). The CDR3 loop is CASSQERIATNEKLFF. Written as DNA, the CDR3 is TGTGCCAGCAGCCAAGAACGGATTGCAACTAATGAAAAACTGTTTTTT.

V gene TRBV29-1 combines with J gene TRBJ2-1; TRBD2 matches at 7 bases. This CDR3 has 14 amino acids. V shed 3 bases and J 3 bases; nucleotides not matched to a gene: 5. Germline V gives CDR1 SQVTM, CDR2 ANQGSEA. The CDR3 sequence: CSVDSRESYNEQFF. The CDR3 DNA is TGCAGCGTTGACTCGCGGGAGAGCTACAATGAGCAGTTCTTC.

Many counts were recorded for this clonotype. The chain recombines TRBV12-3 or TRBV12-4 with TRBJ1-2; D not resolved. The CDR3 is 14 amino acids. V dropped 5 bases and J dropped 6 bases, with 16 bases sitting between them. The CDR3 here is CASSPRGRAHGYTF. The CDR3, as DNA: TGTGCCAGCAGTCCCCGGGGTAGGGCCCATGGCTACACCTTC.

The rearrangement joins TRBV3-1 to TRBJ1-5; D unclear. The CDR3 totals 15 residues. Between the trimmed V and J ends, which lost 1 base and 1 base, there was a span of 8 bases. Germline loops: CDR1 LGHDT, CDR2 YNNKEL (reference sequence). The CDR3 protein is CASSQGGQSNQPQHF. DNA for the CDR3: TGTGCCAGCAGCCAAGGCGGGCAGAGCAATCAGCCCCAGCATTTT. The variable domain in full, completed from reference TRBV3-1 and TRBJ1-5, reads DTAVSQTPKYLVTQMGNDKSIKCEQNLGHDTMYWYKQDSKKFLKIMFSYNNKELIINETVPNRFSPKSPDKAHLNLHINSLELGDSAVYFCASSQGGQSNQPQHFGDGTRLSIL.

The rearrangement joins TRBV28 to TRBJ1-5, with a weak D call TRBD1 (6 bases). This CDR3 spans 13 amino acids. With 7 bases removed from V and 2 bases from J, the gap between germline ends came to 9 bases. Per germline, CDR1 MDHEN and CDR2 SYDVKM. DNA of the CDR3: TGTGCCAGCAATACAGGGCGCAATCAGCCCCAGCATTTT. Protein: CASNTGRNQPQHF.

This clonotype was observed a handful of times. The chain combines TRBV12-3 or TRBV12-4 with TRBJ1-6; D is possibly TRBD1 (5 bases). The CDR3 spans 15 residues. V lost 6 bases to trimming and J lost 0 bases, with 9 bases between them. The CDR3 sequence: CASSHRSSYNSPLHF. DNA of the CDR3: TGTGCCAGCAGCCACAGGAGCTCCTATAATTCACCCCTCCACTTT.

This rearrangement joins TRBV29-1 to TRBJ2-7, with 8 positions matching TRBD1. The CDR3 is 12 residues long. Germline CDR1 and CDR2: SQVTM and ANQGSEA. The trim removed 4 bases at V and 3 bases at J, leaving 2 bases unmatched. The CDR3 loop is CSVVGQGYEQYF. In DNA form, the CDR3 reads TGCAGCGTTGTAGGACAGGGCTACGAGCAGTACTTC.

This sequence joins TRBV6-1 and TRBJ2-5; D might be TRBD1 (7 bases). The V and J ends lost 6 bases and 4 bases respectively, with 18 bases between them. The CDR3 totals 15 residues. Germline V gives CDR1 MNHNS, CDR2 SASEGT. This CDR3 reads CASRERQGGRETQYF. The DNA of the CDR3 is TGTGCCAGCAGGGAAAGACAGGGAGGTAGAGAGACCCAGTACTTC.

This clonotype was counted once. The chain is built from TRBV7-9 and TRBJ2-7, with TRBD2 matching over 11 bases. V was clipped by 4 bases and J by 6 bases; unmatched bases: 11. CDR3 length: 16 amino acids. Germline CDR1 SEHNR, CDR2 FQNEAQ (reference sequence). The CDR3 nucleotides are TGTGCCAGCAGCTCTTTAGCGGGAGGGTCCTCTGTCGAGCAGTACTTC. Amino acid sequence: CASSSLAGGSSVEQYF.

In this sample, this clonotype turned up a few times. This sequence joins TRBV6-1 and TRBJ2-3; D is uncertain. V lost 5 bases to trimming and J lost 0 bases, with 15 bases between them. Germline V lookup: CDR1 MNHNS, CDR2 SASEGT. The CDR3 runs 16 residues. The CDR3 region has the DNA TGTGCCAGCAGTCCAAACCGCGGTTTTAGCACAGATACGCAGTATTTT. Amino acids: CASSPNRGFSTDTQYF.